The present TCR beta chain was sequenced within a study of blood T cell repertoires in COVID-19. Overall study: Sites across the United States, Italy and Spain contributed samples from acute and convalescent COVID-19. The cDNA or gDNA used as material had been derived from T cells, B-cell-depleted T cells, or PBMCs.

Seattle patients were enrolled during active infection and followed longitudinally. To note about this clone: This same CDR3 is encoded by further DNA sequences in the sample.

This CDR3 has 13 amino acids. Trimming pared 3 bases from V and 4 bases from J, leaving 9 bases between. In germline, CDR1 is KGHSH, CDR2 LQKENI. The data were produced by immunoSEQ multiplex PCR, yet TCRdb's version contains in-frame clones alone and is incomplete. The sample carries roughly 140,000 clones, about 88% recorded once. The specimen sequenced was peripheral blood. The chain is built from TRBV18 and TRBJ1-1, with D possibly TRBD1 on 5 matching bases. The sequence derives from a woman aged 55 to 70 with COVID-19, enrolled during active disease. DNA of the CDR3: TGTGCCAGCTCACCTGGGGGGAGCACTGAAGCTTTCTTT. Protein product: CASSPGGSTEAFF. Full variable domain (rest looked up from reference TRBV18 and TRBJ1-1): NAGVMQNPRHLVRRRGQEARLRCSPMKGHSHVYWYRQLPEEGLKFMVYLQKENIIDESGMPKERFSAEFPKEGPSILRIQQVVRGDSAAYFCASSPGGSTEAFFGQGTRLTVV.